The clone carrying this T cell receptor (beta chain) was counted only a few times. Its antigen is not identified. Template switching added a universal primer binding site, and final cDNA carried unique molecular identifiers. A single record per CDR3 protein comes from TCRdb applying MiXCR to the 5' RACE reads. The profile shows about 250,000 distinct CDR3 sequences, about 8.5% of them singletons. CDR1 SGHNT and CDR2 YYREEE come from the germline V gene (reference sequence). This CDR3 is 12 amino acids long. V shed 9 bases and J shed 9 bases, with 19 bases lying between them. This entry is derived from a study of identical twins. Study-level results: Fewer insertions marked abundant cord blood beta clonotypes; young adult naive trended weakly, memory not at all.

The same sample was also used in a study of yellow fever vaccine responses in identical twins.

V gene TRBV5-4 combines with J gene TRBJ2-7; no firm D call. The sample taken for sequencing was CD8+ T cells sorted from blood. The origin of this receptor is a young woman in good health. CDR3 in amino acids: CAISPNSESQYF. DNA of the CDR3: TGTGCCATCTCACCCAACTCCGAGTCGCAGTACTTC.